The following is a T cell receptor (beta chain) sequence with its context. The antigen remains unidentified. Produced via immunoSEQ multiplex PCR; TCRdb's table is partial and in-frame only. The sample lists tens of thousands of clones; nearly 90% were seen once. Unmatched junction bases numbered 4, after V lost 1 base and J lost 0 bases. The CDR3 runs 17 residues. Germline-derived CDR1 and CDR2 are LGHNA and YSLEER. The sample comes from a study of T cell responses to AZD1222 COVID-19 vaccine. About the study: Second doses at about 4 or about 12 weeks were pooled. Broader study findings: Across spike, vaccine-associated CD4 TCRs were found, dominant at 160-218 and 743-854. Within unmutated variant regions lay the reported targets of nearly half of spike-specific TCRs.

The sequence came from an adult in good health. The sequencing here drew on peripheral blood, taken on day 0 of AZD1222 vaccination. V is TRBV4-3 and J is TRBJ1-3; 9 bases align to TRBD1. CDR3 sequence: CASSQAGQGSSGNTIYF. DNA of the CDR3: TGCGCCAGCAGCCAAGCGGGACAGGGAAGCTCTGGAAACACCATATATTTT.